Listed here is a single TCR beta chain. Participants comprised healthy donors of bone marrow. Use of 60 Vbeta and 13 Jbeta primers characterized the PCR. Profiled with immunoSEQ multiplex PCR; TCRdb holds only in-frame clones, not every one. Seen in this sample are around 70,000 clones; the ten most common clones hold approximately 3.8%. The record originates from a study of cytomegalovirus exposure and HLA in healthy donors. The CDR3 runs 15 residues. Looked up from germline, CDR1 is SGHDN and CDR2 is FVKESK. The junction had 8 bases not matched to a gene; V was cut back by 0 bases and J by 9 bases. This clonotype was obtained from a female donor in good health and CMV-seropositive. Specimen: PBMCs. The V call is TRBV14, the J call TRBJ2-1; 7 nucleotides match TRBD2. The CDR3 loop reads CASSQDWGGRGEQFF. DNA for the CDR3: TGTGCCAGCAGCCAAGACTGGGGGGGTCGGGGTGAGCAGTTCTTC.